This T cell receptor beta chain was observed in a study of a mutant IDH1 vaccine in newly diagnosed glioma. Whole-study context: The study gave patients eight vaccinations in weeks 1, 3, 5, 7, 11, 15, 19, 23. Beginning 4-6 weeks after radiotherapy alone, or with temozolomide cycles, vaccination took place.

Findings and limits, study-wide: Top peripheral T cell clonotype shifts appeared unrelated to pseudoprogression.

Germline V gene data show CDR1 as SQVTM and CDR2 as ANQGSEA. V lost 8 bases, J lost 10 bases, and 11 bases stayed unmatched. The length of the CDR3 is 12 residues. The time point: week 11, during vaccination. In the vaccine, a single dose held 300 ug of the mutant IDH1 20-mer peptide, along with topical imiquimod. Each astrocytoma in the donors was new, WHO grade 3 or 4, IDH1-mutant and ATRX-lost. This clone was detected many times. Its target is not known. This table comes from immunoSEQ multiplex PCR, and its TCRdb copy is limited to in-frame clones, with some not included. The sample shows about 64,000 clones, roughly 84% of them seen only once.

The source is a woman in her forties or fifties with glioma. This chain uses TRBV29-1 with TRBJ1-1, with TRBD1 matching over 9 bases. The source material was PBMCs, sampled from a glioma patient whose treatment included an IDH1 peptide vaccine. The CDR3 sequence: CSIRTGEVGAFF. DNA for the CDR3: TGCAGCATAAGGACAGGGGAGGTTGGAGCTTTCTTT.